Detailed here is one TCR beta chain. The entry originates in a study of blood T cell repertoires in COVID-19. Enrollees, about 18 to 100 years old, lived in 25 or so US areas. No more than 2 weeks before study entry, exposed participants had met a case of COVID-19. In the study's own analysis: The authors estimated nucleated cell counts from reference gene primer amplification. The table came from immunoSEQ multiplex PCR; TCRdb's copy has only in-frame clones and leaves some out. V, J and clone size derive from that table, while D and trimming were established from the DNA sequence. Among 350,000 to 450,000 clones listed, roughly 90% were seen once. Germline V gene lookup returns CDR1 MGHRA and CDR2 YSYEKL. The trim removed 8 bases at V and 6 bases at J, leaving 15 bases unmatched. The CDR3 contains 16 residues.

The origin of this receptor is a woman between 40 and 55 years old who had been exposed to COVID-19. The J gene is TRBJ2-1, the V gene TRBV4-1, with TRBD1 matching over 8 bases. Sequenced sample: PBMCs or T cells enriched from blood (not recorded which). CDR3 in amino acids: CASRPEGQGFFNEQFF. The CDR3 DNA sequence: TGCGCCAGCCGCCCGGAAGGACAGGGTTTTTTCAATGAGCAGTTCTTC.